The clone carrying this T cell receptor (beta chain) showed up just a few times. Its cognate antigen is unknown. The data were taken from a study of identical twins. cDNA molecules carried unique molecular identifiers, and template switching added a universal primer site. In TCRdb, the 5' RACE reads were re-called with MiXCR into one record per CDR3 protein. The sample has 690,000 or so distinct CDR3 sequences, roughly 8% seen once; the top ten hold 0.75% to 1%. The germline V gene has CDR1 SQVTM and CDR2 ANQGSEA. There are 14 residues in the CDR3. J lost 0 bases, V lost 7 bases, and 7 bases had no gene match. Overall study findings and caveats: A partial confounding effect on zero-insertion analyses could come from invariant MAIT and iNKT cells. Researchers reported weaker excess twin sharing in beta out-of-frame sequences.

These data are also associated with another study on yellow fever vaccine responses in identical twins.

The specimen sequenced was PBMCs. The chain carries TRBV29-1 and TRBJ1-1; 8 nucleotides match TRBD1. The receptor was derived from a young woman in good health. The CDR3 nucleotides are TGCAGCGCCCACGGACAGGGCATGAACACTGAAGCTTTCTTT. It encodes CSAHGQGMNTEAFF.